The clone carrying this TCR beta chain was seen once. These data belong to a study of blood T cell repertoires in COVID-19. At the level of the study: Nucleic acid was either cDNA or gDNA, and it came from T cells, B-cell-depleted T cells, or PBMCs.

Here immunoSEQ multiplex PCR was the method, and the copy in TCRdb shows in-frame clones only, minus some. The sample has about 220,000 clones, approximately 80% seen once; the top ten hold approximately 2.4%. Germline lookup yields CDR1 SGDLS and CDR2 YYNGEE. The CDR3 spans 16 residues. V shed 7 bases and J 4 bases; nucleotides not matched to a gene: 13. V and J are TRBV9 and TRBJ2-1; 8 nucleotides align to TRBD2. Input material: peripheral blood. This TCR was sampled from a man aged 35 to 55 who had recovered from COVID-19. CDR3 DNA: TGTGCCAGCGGGGCCCTAAGCGGGGGCGGGTACAATGAGCAGTTCTTC. It specifies CASGALSGGGYNEQFF.